The TCR beta chain under discussion was sequenced for a study of Ad26.COV2.S vaccination and SARS-CoV-2 variants. Points from the study as a whole: Non-spike TCR breadth showed similarity between vaccine and placebo recipients. Substantial response breadth was reportedly seen for spike-specific CD8+ and CD4+ T cells after vaccination. Ad26.COV2.S recipients had broader spike-specific TCRs (P = 0.0014).

The germline V and J ends were trimmed by 1 base and 7 bases, with 11 bases remaining between them. There are 14 residues in the CDR3. Germline CDR1 reads LGHDT; CDR2 reads YNNKEL (reference sequence). A remark on this clone: Its target is not known.

Profiling relied on immunoSEQ multiplex PCR, and the TCRdb table lists in-frame clones only, not all of them. Of about 39,000 clones in the sample, approximately 83% are singletons; the top ten hold about half. The chain recombines TRBV3-1 (or the pseudogene TRBV3-2) with TRBJ1-5; TRBD1 is a possible D gene (6 bases). The source was peripheral blood, collected after recovery from COVID-19. This receptor was identified in a human donor who had recovered from COVID-19. The DNA of the CDR3 is TGTGCCAGCAGCCAAGGGCCAGGGGTCCAGCCCCAGCATTTT. It specifies CASSQGPGVQPQHF.